This T cell receptor (beta chain) stems from a study of cytomegalovirus exposure and HLA in healthy donors. Study as a whole: Of 398 genotyped donors, approximately 80% clustered with self-reported Caucasian donors. Study-level results: Most subjects had HLA-A and HLA-B alleles reportedly predicted accurately by TCR beta sequences. TCR beta V- and J-gene trimming, according to a later analysis, was linked to a missense DCLRE1C variant. An analysis that was carried out later associated 16,951 TCR beta sequences with HLA alleles at 0.05 false discovery rate.

In germline, CDR1 is SEHNR, CDR2 FQNEAQ (reference sequence). V shed 5 bases and J 5 bases; nucleotides not matched to a gene: 6. This CDR3 spans 14 amino acids. With regard to this clone: Its antigen is unidentified.

PCR involved 60 Vbeta and 13 Jbeta primers. The repertoire was sequenced with immunoSEQ multiplex PCR; TCRdb's copy has only in-frame clones and lacks some. The sample lists 150,000 to 200,000 clones; about 70% were seen once. This clonotype originated in a woman in her thirties in good health and CMV-seronegative. Source material: PBMCs. The V gene is TRBV7-9, the J gene TRBJ1-2; TRBD1 aligns across 9 bases. The CDR3 DNA sequence: TGTGCCAGCAGCACTTCGGGACAGGGTTATGGCTACACCTTC. Protein sequence: CASSTSGQGYGYTF.